These 13 T cell receptor beta chains were sequenced from one sample in a study of spatial heterogeneity in lung cancer. Findings and caveats of the study: Intratumoral expanded alpha and beta TCR counts were found to track tumor mutation counts.

MiXCR, applied by TCRdb to the 5' RACE reads, yields one record per CDR3 protein. The sample has 10,000 to 15,000 distinct CDR3 sequences, roughly 5.4% seen once; the top ten hold 36%. Their specific antigens are unknown. Described time point: sample taken at primary tumor resection. Source: lung tumor tissue, taken at surgery. These TCRs come from a male donor with early-stage non-small cell lung cancer.

This clonotype was observed many times. This rearrangement joins TRBV5-1 to TRBJ2-3; a weak D match, TRBD2 (5 bases). Looked up from germline, CDR1 is SGHRS and CDR2 is YFSETQ. The V gene lost 4 bases and the J gene lost 0 bases, with 12 bases spanning the gap. CDR3 length equals 15 residues. The CDR3 reads CASSLQRASTDTQYF. CDR3 coding DNA: TGCGCCAGCAGCCTGCAGAGGGCAAGCACAGATACGCAGTATTTT.

This clonotype was found many times. This chain uses TRBV7-9 with TRBJ1-1, with D uncertain. Germline lookup yields CDR1 SEHNR and CDR2 FQNEAQ (reference sequence). The V end lost 2 bases, the J end lost 4 bases, and 11 bases lay between the germline ends. This CDR3 has 14 amino acids. The CDR3 DNA follows: TGTGCCAGCAGCTTACCCCCTCCGGCCACTGAAGCTTTCTTT. Its translation is CASSLPPPATEAFF.

This clonotype was detected many times. This sequence joins TRBV12-3 or TRBV12-4 and TRBJ2-5; D may correspond to TRBD1 or TRBD2 (5 bases each). The CDR3 length is 12 residues. Trimming removed 6 bases at V and 6 bases at J, with 11 bases between. CDR3 sequence: CASSPWGKTQYF. The CDR3, as DNA: TGTGCCAGCAGCCCATGGGGGAAGACCCAGTACTTC.

This clonotype was found once. This chain joins TRBV20-1 and TRBJ2-3; TRBD2 aligns across 11 bases. The CDR3 loop spans 14 amino acids. Unmatched junction bases numbered 5, after V lost 7 bases and J lost 2 bases. Germline lookup yields CDR1 DFQATT and CDR2 SNEGSKA (reference sequence). The CDR3 nucleotides are TGCAGTGTCCTGACTAGCGGGAACACAGATACGCAGTATTTT. Protein: CSVLTSGNTDTQYF.

This clonotype is judged medium-sized. The V and J genes are TRBV7-2 and TRBJ2-1; D might be TRBD1 (6 bases). The V and J ends lost 5 bases and 9 bases respectively, with 11 bases between them. CDR3 length equals 12 residues. Germline V lookup: CDR1 SGHTA, CDR2 FQGNSA. For the CDR3, the DNA is TGTGCCAGCAGCCCCAGGGGCGGTGAGCAGTTCTTC. It translates to CASSPRGGEQFF.

The sample holds many counts of this clonotype. The rearrangement joins TRBV20-1 to TRBJ1-1, with unresolved D. The CDR3 has 14 residues. The germline V and J ends were trimmed by 0 bases and 10 bases, with 18 bases remaining between them. Germline CDR1 reads DFQATT; CDR2 reads SNEGSKA (reference sequence). The CDR3 nucleotides are TGCAGTGCTAGAGATCACGGCAGCAAGGAGGTAGCTTTCTTT. Translating it yields CSARDHGSKEVAFF.

This clonotype was counted at least ten times. This chain links TRBV6-2 or TRBV6-3 with TRBJ2-1; tentatively, D is TRBD2 (5 bases). Looked up from germline, CDR1 is MNHEY and CDR2 is SVGEGT. V was cut by 1 base and J by 6 bases, with 16 bases left in between. The CDR3 has 16 residues. Here the CDR3 DNA reads TGTGCCAGCAGTTACTGGCCCCCAACTAGTCCCAATGAGCAGTTCTTC. It is translated as CASSYWPPTSPNEQFF.

This clonotype was detected many times. The chain carries TRBV2 and TRBJ1-5; tentatively, D is TRBD1 (5 bases). Germline lookup yields CDR1 SNHLY and CDR2 FYNNEI. Trimming cost V 3 bases and J 5 bases, with 14 bases left between them. The length of the CDR3 is 15 residues. CDR3 nucleotide sequence: TGTGCCAGCAGTGAGCGGGACCCAAGGGATCAGCCCCAGCATTTT. Its translation: CASSERDPRDQPQHF.

This clonotype was seen ten or more times. The V call is TRBV4-3, the J call TRBJ2-7, with no clear D. The CDR3 spans 13 residues. V was trimmed by 0 bases and J by 12 bases, leaving 15 bases between them. CDR1 and CDR2 from the germline V gene are LGHNA and YSLEER. The CDR3 loop is CASSQDLDRKGYF. DNA of the CDR3: TGCGCCAGCAGCCAAGATCTGGACCGCAAAGGGTACTTC.

This clonotype came up many times. This chain uses TRBV7-2 with TRBJ1-1; D may be TRBD1 (5 bases). Germline lookup yields CDR1 SGHTA and CDR2 FQGNSA. The CDR3 totals 15 residues. The V and J ends lost 5 bases and 1 base respectively, with 14 bases between them. The DNA for the CDR3 is TGTGCCAGCAGCATCTGGTACGGGACGAACACTGAAGCTTTCTTT. Protein sequence: CASSIWYGTNTEAFF.

In this sample, this clonotype turned up many times. This chain links TRBV5-5 with TRBJ1-4; 9 nucleotides match TRBD1. Germline values: CDR1 SGHKS, CDR2 YYEKEE (reference sequence). CDR3 length equals 16 residues. The V gene end was trimmed by 5 bases and the J gene end by 0 bases; junction bases not matched to a gene: 5. The CDR3 DNA follows: TGTGCCAGCAGGGACAGGGGTGATCCAACTAATGAAAAACTGTTTTTT. Protein: CASRDRGDPTNEKLFF.

This clonotype was seen repeatedly, ten times or more. This sequence joins TRBV7-2 and TRBJ2-3; no firm D call. This CDR3 contains 16 residues. Per the germline V gene, CDR1 is SGHTA and CDR2 is FQGNSA. V shed 1 base and J shed 1 base, with 12 bases lying between them. The CDR3 DNA reads TGTGCCAGCAGCTTAGGTTCCGCGTCGGGCACAGATACGCAGTATTTT. Translated: CASSLGSASGTDTQYF. The whole variable domain, remainder taken from reference TRBV7-2 and TRBJ2-3, is GAGVSQSPSNKVTEKGKDVELRCDPISGHTALYWYRQSLGQGLEFLIYFQGNSAPDKSGLPSDRFSAERTGGSVSTLTIQRTQQEDSAVYLCASSLGSASGTDTQYFGPGTRLTVL.

In this sample, this clonotype turned up many times. The chain employs TRBV9 and TRBJ2-3; D remains ambiguous. V shed 3 bases and J shed 6 bases, with 2 bases lying between them. CDR1 is SGDLS and CDR2 is YYNGEE in the germline V gene. This CDR3 is built from 10 residues. The DNA for the CDR3 is TGTGCCAGCAGCGGGGATACGCAGTATTTT. Its protein product is CASSGDTQYF. The full variable domain, completed using reference TRBV9 and TRBJ2-3, is DSGVTQTPKHLITATGQRVTLRCSPRSGDLSVYWYQQSLDQGLQFLIQYYNGEERAKGNILERFSAQQFPDLHSELNLSSLELGDSALYFCASSGDTQYFGPGTRLTVL.